This TCR beta chain was sequenced for a study of CD8+ T cells in alopecia areata. Study summary: By percentage of affected scalp area, the severity of treated patients was scored.

Whole-study findings and limits: Tofacitinib significantly reduced both scalp clonality and expanded CD8+ clones among the top 100.

RNA was extracted and reverse transcribed into cDNA as the sequencing template. TCRdb keeps only in-frame clones here, not all; method: immunoSEQ multiplex PCR. The top ten hold about 0.48% of the sample, which has a few hundred thousand clones, roughly two fifths seen once. In regard to this clone: What it binds is unknown.

Trimming pared 4 bases from V and 1 base from J, leaving 11 bases between. CDR1 is MNHNY, CDR2 SVGAGI, per germline (reference sequence). The CDR3 extends over 14 amino acids. The treatment: oral pan-JAK inhibitor, 5-10 mg twice daily. This clonotype was obtained from a human donor with alopecia areata. The starting material was CD4+ T cells sorted from blood, obtained at approximately week 30, from a patient treated with tofacitinib. This chain links TRBV6-6 with TRBJ2-7; D is possibly TRBD1 (5 bases). In DNA, the CDR3 is TGTGCCAGCAGTTCCACAGACAGATCCTACGAGCAGTACTTC. It specifies CASSSTDRSYEQYF.